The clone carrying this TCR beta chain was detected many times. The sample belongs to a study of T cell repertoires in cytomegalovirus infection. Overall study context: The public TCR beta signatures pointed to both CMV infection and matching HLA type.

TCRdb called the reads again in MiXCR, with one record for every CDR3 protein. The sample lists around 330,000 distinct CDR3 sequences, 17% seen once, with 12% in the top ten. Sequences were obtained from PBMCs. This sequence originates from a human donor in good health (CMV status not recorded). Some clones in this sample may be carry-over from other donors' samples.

The CDR3 loop reads CASSLSRAGEETQYF. As DNA, the CDR3 is TGTGCCAGCAGTTTATCGAGAGCGGGGGAAGAGACCCAGTACTTC. The rearrangement uses TRBV28 and TRBJ2-5; 8 nucleotides line up with TRBD2. Per the germline V gene, CDR1 is MDHEN and CDR2 is SYDVKM. Trimming removed 1 base from V and 3 bases from J; junction bases left unmatched: 4. The CDR3 extends over 15 amino acids. The variable domain in full, completed from reference TRBV28 and TRBJ2-5, reads DVKVTQSSRYLVKRTGEKVFLECVQDMDHENMFWYRQDPGLGLRLIYFSYDVKMKEKGDIPEGYSVSREKKERFSLILESASTNQTSMYLCASSLSRAGEETQYFGPGTRLLVL.